Following are 27 T cell receptor beta chains from one sample sequenced in a study of blood T cells in healthy people across ages. Next came a second PCR, run for about 6 to 12 cycles, which used a sample-barcoded 5' primer along with a J-beta primer mix. TCRdb itself ran the 5' RACE reads through MiXCR, one entry per CDR3 protein. The sample consists of hundreds of thousands of distinct CDR3 sequences, about 30% of them appearing once. Source material: blood. The receptors stem from an elderly woman in good health.

This chain joins TRBV7-9 and TRBJ2-1; no firm D call. The length of the CDR3 is 11 residues. Looked up from germline, CDR1 is SEHNR and CDR2 is FQNEAQ (reference sequence). V dropped 5 bases and J dropped 13 bases, with 12 bases sitting between them. The CDR3 nucleotides read TGTGCCAGCAGCGAAAAAGAGACCCAGTTCTTC. It is translated as CASSEKETQFF.

This clonotype showed up many times. The V gene is TRBV7-9, the J gene TRBJ1-2; D remains ambiguous. CDR1 and CDR2 from the germline V gene are SEHNR and FQNEAQ (reference sequence). Trimming took 1 base from V and 11 from J, leaving 17 bases between them. There are 14 residues in the CDR3. CDR3 coding DNA: TGTGCCAGCAGCTTAGTTAGCCCCCAGGTCGGGTACACCTTC. Amino acid sequence: CASSLVSPQVGYTF.

This clonotype was seen at least ten times. The chain recombines TRBV5-5 with TRBJ1-5; TRBD1 is a possible D gene (6 bases). Trimming took 3 bases from V and 2 from J, leaving 18 bases between them. In germline, CDR1 is SGHKS, CDR2 YYEKEE (reference sequence). The CDR3 is made up of 17 amino acids. The CDR3 nucleotides read TGTGCCAGCAGCTCACGACAGGAGGCAGGGGGCAATCAGCCCCAGCATTTT. This translates into CASSSRQEAGGNQPQHF. Filled out from reference TRBV5-5 and TRBJ1-5, the complete variable domain reads DAGVTQSPTHLIKTRGQQVTLRCSPISGHKSVSWYQQVLGQGPQFIFQYYEKEERGRGNFPDRFSARQFPNYSSELNVNALLLGDSALYLCASSSRQEAGGNQPQHFGDGTRLSIL.

In its sample, this clonotype was seen a few times. The V gene is TRBV4-1, the J gene TRBJ1-2; D is unresolved. The length of the CDR3 is 18 residues. Germline V gene lookup returns CDR1 MGHRA and CDR2 YSYEKL. With 3 bases removed from V and 1 base from J, the gap between germline ends came to 21 bases. This CDR3 reads CASSHKGERAGNNYGYTF. The CDR3 DNA reads TGCGCCAGCAGCCATAAAGGAGAAAGGGCCGGCAATAACTATGGCTACACCTTC.

Of note for this clonotype: This clone may be a read error of a much larger clone one base away. The conserved closing phenylalanine or tryptophan is absent in this CDR3, likely reflecting a read error. CDR3 sequence (DNA): TGCGCCAGCAGCTTGGTCTCCGGGACGGGGAATTCACCCCTCCACTGT. Residues: CASSLVSGTGNSPLHC. V usage is TRBV5-1 and J usage is TRBJ1-6, with D possibly being TRBD1 (5 bases). Germline V gene lookup returns CDR1 SGHRS and CDR2 YFSETQ. V was cut by 0 bases and J by 7 bases, with 14 bases left in between. The CDR3 loop spans 16 amino acids.

This clonotype was detected ten times or more. The J gene is TRBJ1-2, the V gene TRBV12-3 or TRBV12-4; the D is unclear. The CDR3 totals 10 residues. V was clipped by 5 bases and J by 5 bases, with 3 bases between them. As DNA, the CDR3 is TGTGCCAGCAGTCGATATGGCTACACCTTC. This codes for CASSRYGYTF.

This sequence joins TRBV30 and TRBJ1-5; D is possibly TRBD1 (5 bases). V gave up 1 base and J gave up 5 bases, with 12 bases separating them. CDR1 and CDR2 from the germline V gene are GTSNPN and SVGIG (reference sequence). The CDR3 sequence is 14 residues long. CDR3 DNA: TGTGCCTGGAGTGCCGGCAGGGCTTATCAGCCCCAGCATTTT. It yields the protein CAWSAGRAYQPQHF.

This clonotype has a handful of counts. The chain couples TRBV20-1 to TRBJ1-5, with 8 bases lining up with TRBD1. Germline V lookup: CDR1 DFQATT, CDR2 SNEGSKA (reference sequence). J gave up 4 bases and V 2 bases, and 7 bases lay outside the gene matches. The CDR3 spans 15 residues. The CDR3 region is CSARSGTGLNQPQHF. The CDR3 coding sequence is TGCAGTGCTAGATCCGGGACAGGTTTAAATCAGCCCCAGCATTTT.

This clonotype was counted many times. J is TRBJ1-5 and V is TRBV6-6; unclear D gene. The CDR3 extends over 13 amino acids. CDR1 and CDR2 from the germline V gene are MNHNY and SVGAGI (reference sequence). With 5 bases removed from V and 11 bases from J, the gap between germline ends came to 16 bases. CDR3 sequence (DNA): TGTGCCAGCAGTCCTGTAAAGGGATCAGCCCAGCATTTT. Encoded protein: CASSPVKGSAQHF.

Many counts were recorded for this clonotype. The chain recombines TRBV7-6 with TRBJ2-1, with D possibly matching TRBD1 (5 bases). V gave up 5 bases and J gave up 7 bases, with 9 bases separating them. The CDR3 is 12 amino acids. The germline CDR1 and CDR2 sequences are SGHVS and FNYEAQ. The chain's CDR3 is CASSRPGNEQFF. For the CDR3, the DNA is TGTGCCAGCAGCCGACCAGGGAATGAGCAGTTCTTC.

The chain couples TRBV6-6 to TRBJ1-1; the D gene is possibly TRBD1 (5 bases). Between the trimmed V and J ends, which lost 3 bases and 4 bases, there was a span of 15 bases. This CDR3 comprises 15 residues. The V gene's germline CDR1 is MNHNY and CDR2 SVGAGI (reference sequence). This CDR3 reads CASSYDGGAGTEAFF. The CDR3 DNA sequence: TGTGCCAGCAGTTATGATGGGGGAGCAGGCACTGAAGCTTTCTTT.

The V call is TRBV5-6, the J call TRBJ2-1, with a tentative D call TRBD1 (5 bases). The closer fit of TRBJ2-7 to the DNA end suggests the J call may be wrong. The V gene's germline CDR1 is SGHDT and CDR2 YYEEEE. The CDR3 consists of 14 residues. CDR3 residues: CASSLVRQYNEQYF. DNA of the CDR3: TGTGCCAGCAGCTTGGTAAGACAGTACAATGAGCAGTACTTC.

This clonotype appeared many times. The rearrangement joins TRBV27 to TRBJ1-6; no definite D call. Trimming stripped 5 bases from V and 7 bases from J, with 12 bases between. Germline CDR1 reads MNHEY; CDR2 reads SMNVEV (reference sequence). The CDR3 contains 14 residues. The CDR3 DNA sequence: TGTGCCAGCAGTAAGATTTCAGCCAATTCACCCCTCCACTTT. Encoded protein: CASSKISANSPLHF.

For this clonotype: This could be a read error, since a much larger clone is one nucleotide away. The rearrangement links TRBV6-5 to TRBJ1-4; D perhaps matches TRBD1 (6 bases). This CDR3 contains 14 residues. Trimming took off 6 bases at V and 7 bases at J, with 15 bases between the two ends. The V gene's germline CDR1 is MNHEY and CDR2 SVGAGI. CDR3 DNA sequence: TGTGCCAGCAGGTCGGGGGGGGCTTTTGAAAAACTGTTTTTT. It specifies CASRSGGAFEKLFF.

On this clonotype itself: This may be a read error, as it is one base from a much larger clone. The chain couples TRBV3-1 to TRBJ1-4; D may be TRBD1 (6 bases). CDR1 is LGHDT and CDR2 is YNNKEL in the germline V gene (reference sequence). The CDR3 is 14 residues long. CDR3 protein: CASSPQGFNEKRFF. CDR3 nucleotides: TGTGCCAGCAGCCCACAGGGCTTTAATGAAAAACGGTTTTTT.

This clonotype has ten or more counts. This rearrangement joins TRBV7-9 to TRBJ2-1; TRBD2 matches at 10 bases. Germline loops: CDR1 SEHNR, CDR2 FQNEAQ (reference sequence). V was clipped by 5 bases and J by 2 bases; unmatched bases: 6. The CDR3 length is 16 residues. The CDR3 bases are TGTGCCAGCAGCCAAAGCGGGGGGGGACCCTACAATGAGCAGTTCTTC. Its protein is CASSQSGGGPYNEQFF. Combining the CDR3 with reference TRBV7-9 and TRBJ2-1 gives the whole variable domain DTGVSQNPRHKITKRGQNVTFRCDPISEHNRLYWYRQTLGQGPEFLTYFQNEAQLEKSRLLSDRFSAERPKGSFSTLEIQRTEQGDSAMYLCASSQSGGGPYNEQFFGPGTRLTVL.

Ten or more counts support this clonotype. A much larger clone sits a single nucleotide away, making a read error possible. This chain connects TRBV20-1 to TRBJ1-2; a weak D match, TRBD1 (6 bases). CDR1 is DFQATT and CDR2 is SNEGSKA in the germline V gene (reference sequence). This CDR3 spans 12 amino acids. The CDR3 region has the DNA TGCAGGGCGCTACAGGGTGGAGGTGGCTACACCTTC. Amino acids: CRALQGGGGYTF.

This clonotype was seen a handful of times. A single base separates this from a much larger clone, so it may be a read error. The chain has TRBV30 and TRBJ2-3; D gene ambiguous. Trimming took 3 bases from V and 4 from J, leaving 11 bases between them. Germline CDR1 and CDR2: GTSNPN and SVGIG (reference sequence). This CDR3 has 13 residues. DNA for the CDR3: TGTGCCTGGAGGGGAAGCGCCCCAGATACGCAGTATTTT. This encodes CAWRGSAPDTQYF.

The rearrangement uses TRBV11-2 and TRBJ1-1; tentatively, D is TRBD1 (5 bases). Germline V gene data show CDR1 as SGHAT and CDR2 as FQNNGV. V lost 1 base and J 9 bases, leaving 15 bases between the germline ends. The CDR3 runs to 14 residues. The CDR3 here is CASSLARGVSKAFF. The CDR3 nucleotides read TGTGCCAGCAGCTTAGCGAGGGGAGTGTCGAAAGCTTTCTTT.

This clonotype was seen more than once but under ten times. A single base separates this from a much larger clone, so it may be a read error. The chain recombines TRBV3-1 with TRBJ2-7; possible D gene TRBD1, 5 bases. Trimming removed 2 bases at V and 3 bases at J, with 14 bases between. The CDR3 runs 15 residues. Germline values: CDR1 LGHDT, CDR2 YNNKEL (reference sequence). CDR3: CASSQCRQSGYEQYF. The CDR3 DNA follows: TGTGCCAGCAGCCAATGTAGACAGAGTGGCTACGAGCAGTACTTC.

The chain uses TRBV7-2 and TRBJ2-7, with D possibly TRBD2 on 7 matching bases. CDR3 length equals 14 residues. Trimming took 4 bases from V and 7 from J, leaving 17 bases between them. Per the germline V gene, CDR1 is SGHTA and CDR2 is FQGNSA. CDR3 region: CASSCGGAGNEQYF. The CDR3 DNA sequence: TGTGCCAGCAGCTGTGGGGGGGCTGGGAATGAGCAGTACTTC.

This clonotype was seen many times. The rearrangement links TRBV7-9 to TRBJ1-2, with a weak D call TRBD1 (6 bases). The germline V gene encodes CDR1 SEHNR and CDR2 FQNEAQ (reference sequence). Between the trimmed V and J ends, which lost 2 bases and 4 bases, there was a span of 8 bases. The CDR3 extends over 13 amino acids. The CDR3 DNA reads as TGTGCCAGCAGCTTAATACAGGGCTATGGCTACACCTTC. It is translated as CASSLIQGYGYTF.

This clonotype was found a few times. The V gene is TRBV4-2, the J gene TRBJ2-7; 8 positions agree with TRBD1. This CDR3 contains 16 residues. V shed 5 bases and J 0 bases; nucleotides not matched to a gene: 9. CDR1 and CDR2 from the germline V gene are LGHNA and YNFKEQ. As DNA, the CDR3 is TGTGCCAGCAGCTTAGCAACAGGGGGGTCCTCCTACGAGCAGTACTTC. This encodes CASSLATGGSSYEQYF.

This clonotype occurred many times. The chain is built from TRBV6-5 and TRBJ2-7, with 9 positions matching TRBD1. This CDR3 has 18 residues. Looked up from germline, CDR1 is MNHEY and CDR2 is SVGAGI. The V gene end was trimmed by 0 bases and the J gene end by 3 bases; junction bases not matched to a gene: 12. The CDR3 nucleotides are TGTGCCAGCAGTTACTCGGGACAGGGTATTTCGACAATCTACGAGCAGTACTTC. Residues: CASSYSGQGISTIYEQYF.

In its sample, this clonotype was seen many times. The chain recombines TRBV20-1 with TRBJ1-2; no firm D call. V gave up 2 bases and J gave up 7 bases, with 20 bases separating them. The CDR3 spans 15 residues. Germline loops: CDR1 DFQATT, CDR2 SNEGSKA (reference sequence). For the CDR3, the DNA is TGCAGTGCTAGATCATCAGGTGGGGAATACGGTGGCTACACCTTC. Translated, it gives CSARSSGGEYGGYTF.

This clonotype was counted a few times. It may be a read error: a sequence one base away is much more abundant. V and J are TRBV20-1 and TRBJ2-1; a weak D match, TRBD2 (5 bases). CDR1 DFQATT and CDR2 SNEGSKA come from the germline V gene (reference sequence). The CDR3 covers 13 residues. V lost 0 bases to trimming and J lost 10 bases, with 13 bases between them. The CDR3 bases are TGCAGTGCTAGAGATAAGGGAGAGGGCGAGCAGTTCTTC. This gives the protein CSARDKGEGEQFF.

Points on this clonotype: A junction end diverges from the germline sequence, so it may reflect a read error. The J gene is TRBJ1-5, the V gene TRBV29-1; D possibly corresponds to TRBD1 (5 bases). This CDR3 is 13 amino acids long. Germline V CDR1 and CDR2: SQVTM, ANQGSEA. The CDR3 sequence is CSVEGGGNRPQHF. The DNA for the CDR3 is TGCAGCGTTGAAGGGGGCGGGAATCGGCCCCAGCATTTT. The full variable domain, its missing parts supplied by reference TRBV29-1 and TRBJ1-5, is SAVISQKPSRDICQRGTSLTIQCQVDSQVTMMFWYRQQPGQSLTLIATANQGSEATYESGFVIDKFPISRPNLTFSTLTVSNMSPEDSSIYLCSVEGGGNRPQHFGDGTRLSIL.